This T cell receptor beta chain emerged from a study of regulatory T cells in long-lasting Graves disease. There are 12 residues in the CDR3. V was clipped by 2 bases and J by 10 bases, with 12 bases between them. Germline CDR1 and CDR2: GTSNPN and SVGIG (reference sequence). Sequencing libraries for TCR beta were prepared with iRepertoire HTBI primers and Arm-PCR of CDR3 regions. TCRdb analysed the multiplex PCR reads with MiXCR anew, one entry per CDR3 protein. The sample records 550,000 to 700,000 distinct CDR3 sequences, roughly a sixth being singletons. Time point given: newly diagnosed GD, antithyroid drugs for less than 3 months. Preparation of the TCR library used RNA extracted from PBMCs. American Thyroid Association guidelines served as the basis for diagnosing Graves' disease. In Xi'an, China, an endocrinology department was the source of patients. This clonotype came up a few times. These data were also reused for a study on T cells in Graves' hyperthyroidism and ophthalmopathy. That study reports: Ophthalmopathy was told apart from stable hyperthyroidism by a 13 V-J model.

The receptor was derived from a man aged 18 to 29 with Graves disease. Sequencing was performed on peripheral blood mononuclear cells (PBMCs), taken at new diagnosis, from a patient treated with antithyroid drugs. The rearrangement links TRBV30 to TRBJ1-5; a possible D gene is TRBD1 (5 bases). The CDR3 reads CAWSLQGGPQHF. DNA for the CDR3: TGTGCCTGGAGTCTGCAGGGAGGACCCCAGCATTTT.